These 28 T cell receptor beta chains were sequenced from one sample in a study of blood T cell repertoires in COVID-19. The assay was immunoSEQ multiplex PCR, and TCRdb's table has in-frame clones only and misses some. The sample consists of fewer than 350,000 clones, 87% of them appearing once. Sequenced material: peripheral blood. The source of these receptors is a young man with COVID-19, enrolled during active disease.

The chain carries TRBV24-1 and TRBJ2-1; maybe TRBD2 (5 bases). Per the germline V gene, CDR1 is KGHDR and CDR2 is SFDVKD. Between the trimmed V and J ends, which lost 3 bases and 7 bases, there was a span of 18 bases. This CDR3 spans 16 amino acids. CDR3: CATSDATTSLTNEQFF. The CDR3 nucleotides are TGTGCCACCAGTGATGCGACTACCTCTTTGACGAATGAGCAGTTCTTC.

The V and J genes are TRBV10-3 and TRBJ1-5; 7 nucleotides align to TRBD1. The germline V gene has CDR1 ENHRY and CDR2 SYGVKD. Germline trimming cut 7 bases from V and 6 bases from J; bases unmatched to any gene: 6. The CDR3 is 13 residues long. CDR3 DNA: TGTGCCATCACCGGACAGGCCGGTCAGCCCCAGCATTTT. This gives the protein CAITGQAGQPQHF.

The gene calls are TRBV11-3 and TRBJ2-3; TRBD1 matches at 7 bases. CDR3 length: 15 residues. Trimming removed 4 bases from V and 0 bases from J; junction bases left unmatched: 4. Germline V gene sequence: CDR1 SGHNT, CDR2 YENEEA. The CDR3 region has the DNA TGTGCCAGCAGCTACCGACAGGGAAGCACAGATACGCAGTATTTT. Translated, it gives CASSYRQGSTDTQYF.

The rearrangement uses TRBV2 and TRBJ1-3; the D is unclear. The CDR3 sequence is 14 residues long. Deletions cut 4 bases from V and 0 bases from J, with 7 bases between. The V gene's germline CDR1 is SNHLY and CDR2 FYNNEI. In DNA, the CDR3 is TGTGCCAGCAGTGTCAAGAGCTCTGGAAACACCATATATTTT. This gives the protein CASSVKSSGNTIYF.

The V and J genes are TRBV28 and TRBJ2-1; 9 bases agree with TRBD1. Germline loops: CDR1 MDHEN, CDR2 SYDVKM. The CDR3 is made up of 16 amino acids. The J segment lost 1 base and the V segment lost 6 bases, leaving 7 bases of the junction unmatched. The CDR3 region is CASSLPGTGSYNEQFF. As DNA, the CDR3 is TGTGCCAGCAGCCTACCCGGGACAGGGTCCTACAATGAGCAGTTCTTC.

The CDR3 spells CASSPGQGEQFF. Written as DNA, the CDR3 is TGTGCCAGCAGTCCCGGACAGGGCGAGCAGTTCTTC. V gene TRBV12-3 or TRBV12-4 combines with J gene TRBJ2-1; 8 positions agree with TRBD1. The CDR3 spans 12 residues. V shed 5 bases and J 10 bases; nucleotides not matched to a gene: 4.

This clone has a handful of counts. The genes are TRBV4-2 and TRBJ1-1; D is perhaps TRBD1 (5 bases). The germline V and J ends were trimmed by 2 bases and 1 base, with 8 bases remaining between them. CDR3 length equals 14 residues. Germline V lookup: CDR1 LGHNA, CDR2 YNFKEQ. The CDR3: CASSQQGPNTEAFF. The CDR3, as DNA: TGTGCCAGCAGCCAACAGGGCCCGAACACTGAAGCTTTCTTT.

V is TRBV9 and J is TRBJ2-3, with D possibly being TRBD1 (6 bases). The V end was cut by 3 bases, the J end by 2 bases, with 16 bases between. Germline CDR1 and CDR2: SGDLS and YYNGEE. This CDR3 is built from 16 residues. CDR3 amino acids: CASSEGVGVYTDTQYF. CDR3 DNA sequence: TGTGCCAGCAGCGAGGGGGTTGGCGTCTACACAGATACGCAGTATTTT.

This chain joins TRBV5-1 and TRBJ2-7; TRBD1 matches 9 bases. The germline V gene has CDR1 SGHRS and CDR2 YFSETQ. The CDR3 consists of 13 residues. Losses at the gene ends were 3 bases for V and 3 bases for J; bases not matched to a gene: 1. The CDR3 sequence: CASSSTGGYEQYF. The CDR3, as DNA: TGCGCCAGCAGCTCGACAGGGGGCTACGAGCAGTACTTC. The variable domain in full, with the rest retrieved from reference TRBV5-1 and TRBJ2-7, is KAGVTQTPRYLIKTRGQQVTLSCSPISGHRSVSWYQQTPGQGLQFLFEYFSETQRNKGNFPGRFSGRQFSNSRSEMNVSTLELGDSALYLCASSSTGGYEQYFGPGTRLTVT.

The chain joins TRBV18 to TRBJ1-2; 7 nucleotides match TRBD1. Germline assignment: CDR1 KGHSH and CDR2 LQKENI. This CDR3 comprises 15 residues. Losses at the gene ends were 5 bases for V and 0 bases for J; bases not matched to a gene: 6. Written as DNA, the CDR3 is TGTGCCAGCTCAGTATCCGGGACAGCTAACTATGGCTACACCTTC. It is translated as CASSVSGTANYGYTF.

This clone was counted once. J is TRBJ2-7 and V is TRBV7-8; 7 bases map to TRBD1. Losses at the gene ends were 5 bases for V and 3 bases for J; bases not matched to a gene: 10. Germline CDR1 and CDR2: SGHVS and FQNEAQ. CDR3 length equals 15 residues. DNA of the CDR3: TGTGCCAGCAGCGCCCGGGAAGGGGGCGTCTACGAGCAGTACTTC. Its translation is CASSAREGGVYEQYF.

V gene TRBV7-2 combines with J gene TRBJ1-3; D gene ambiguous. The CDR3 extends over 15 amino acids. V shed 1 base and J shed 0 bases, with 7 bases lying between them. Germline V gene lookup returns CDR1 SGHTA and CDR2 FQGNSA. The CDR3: CASSLGSFSGNTIYF. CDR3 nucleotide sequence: TGTGCCAGCAGCTTAGGTTCTTTCTCTGGAAACACCATATATTTT.

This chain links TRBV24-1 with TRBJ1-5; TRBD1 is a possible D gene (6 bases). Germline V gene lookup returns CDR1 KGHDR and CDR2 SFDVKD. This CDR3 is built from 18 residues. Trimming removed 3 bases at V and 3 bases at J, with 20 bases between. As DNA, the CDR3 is TGTGCCACCAGTGATCTCCGGACAGACGAACCCTTCAATCAGCCCCAGCATTTT. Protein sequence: CATSDLRTDEPFNQPQHF.

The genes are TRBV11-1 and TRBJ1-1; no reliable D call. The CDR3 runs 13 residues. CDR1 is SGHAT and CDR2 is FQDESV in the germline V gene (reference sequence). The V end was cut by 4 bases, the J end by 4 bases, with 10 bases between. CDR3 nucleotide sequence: TGTGCCAGCAGCTCAGCCGGTGGCACTGAAGCTTTCTTT. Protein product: CASSSAGGTEAFF.

The CDR3 bases are TGTGCCAGCAGCCCCCGGACTGCAGGGGGGATAAGCACAGATACGCAGTATTTT. Protein sequence: CASSPRTAGGISTDTQYF. This chain connects TRBV3-1 (or the pseudogene TRBV3-2) to TRBJ2-3; D possibly corresponds to TRBD1 (7 bases). The CDR3 loop spans 18 amino acids. Trimming took 4 bases from V and 0 from J, leaving 20 bases between them. Germline CDR1 and CDR2: LGHDT and YNNKEL (reference sequence).

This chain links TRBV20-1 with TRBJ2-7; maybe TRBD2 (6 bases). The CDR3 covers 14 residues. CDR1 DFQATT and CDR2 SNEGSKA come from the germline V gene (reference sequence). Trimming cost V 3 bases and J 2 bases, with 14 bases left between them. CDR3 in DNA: TGCAGTGCTAGTAGTAGCGGAGGGGCCTACGAGCAGTACTTC. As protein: CSASSSGGAYEQYF.

CDR3: CASSLIRGANRLGETQYF. Here the CDR3 DNA reads TGCGCCAGCAGCTTAATTAGGGGCGCGAACAGGTTGGGAGAGACCCAGTACTTC. The chain joins TRBV5-1 to TRBJ2-5; possible D gene TRBD1, 5 bases. This CDR3 is built from 18 residues. Trimming took 2 bases from V and 4 from J, leaving 24 bases between them. CDR1 is SGHRS and CDR2 is YFSETQ in the germline V gene.

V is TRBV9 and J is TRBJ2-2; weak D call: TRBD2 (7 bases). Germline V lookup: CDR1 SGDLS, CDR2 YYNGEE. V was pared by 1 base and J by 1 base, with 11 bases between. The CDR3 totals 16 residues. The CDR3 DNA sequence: TGTGCCAGCAGCGTACGGGGGGCCCTGAACACCGGGGAGCTGTTTTTT. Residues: CASSVRGALNTGELFF.

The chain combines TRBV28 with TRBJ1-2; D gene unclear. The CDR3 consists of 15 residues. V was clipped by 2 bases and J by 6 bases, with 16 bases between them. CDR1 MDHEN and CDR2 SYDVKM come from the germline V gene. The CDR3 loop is CASSLSRRWWDGYTF. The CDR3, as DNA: TGTGCCAGCAGTTTAAGCAGGCGTTGGTGGGATGGCTACACCTTC.

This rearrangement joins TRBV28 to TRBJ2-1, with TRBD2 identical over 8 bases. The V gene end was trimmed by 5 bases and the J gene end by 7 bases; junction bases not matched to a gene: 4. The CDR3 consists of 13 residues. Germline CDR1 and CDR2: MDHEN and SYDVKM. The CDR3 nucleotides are TGTGCCAGCAGTCTCGGGGGGGAGAATGAGCAGTTCTTC. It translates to CASSLGGENEQFF.

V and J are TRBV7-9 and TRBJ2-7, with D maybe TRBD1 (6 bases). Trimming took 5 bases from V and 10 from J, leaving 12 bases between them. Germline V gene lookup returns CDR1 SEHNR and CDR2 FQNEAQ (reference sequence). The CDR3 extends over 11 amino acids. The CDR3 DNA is TGTGCCAGCAGCGATAACAGGGAACAGTACTTC. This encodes CASSDNREQYF.

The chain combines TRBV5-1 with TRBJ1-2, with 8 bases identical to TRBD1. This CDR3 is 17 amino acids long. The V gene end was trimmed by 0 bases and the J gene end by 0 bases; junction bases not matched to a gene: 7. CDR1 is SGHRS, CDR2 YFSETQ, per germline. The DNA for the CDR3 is TGCGCCAGCAGCTTGGCCACAGGGGGGATTTCTAACTATGGCTACACCTTC. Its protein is CASSLATGGISNYGYTF.

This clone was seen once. CDR3 DNA: TGTGCCATATCAGGCCTAGCGGGGGGCCCTACCACAGATACGCAGTATTTT. It specifies CAISGLAGGPTTDTQYF. V gene TRBV10-3 combines with J gene TRBJ2-3, with 11 nucleotides matching TRBD2. V lost 9 bases to trimming and J lost 2 bases; unmatched junction nucleotides: 13. The CDR3 has 17 residues. Per the germline V gene, CDR1 is ENHRY and CDR2 is SYGVKD.

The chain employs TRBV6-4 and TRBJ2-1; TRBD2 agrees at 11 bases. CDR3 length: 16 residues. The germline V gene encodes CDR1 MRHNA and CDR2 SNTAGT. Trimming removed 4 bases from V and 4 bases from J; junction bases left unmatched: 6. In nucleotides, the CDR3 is TGTGCCAGCAGTGGGTACGGGACTAGCGGATACAATGAGCAGTTCTTC. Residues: CASSGYGTSGYNEQFF.

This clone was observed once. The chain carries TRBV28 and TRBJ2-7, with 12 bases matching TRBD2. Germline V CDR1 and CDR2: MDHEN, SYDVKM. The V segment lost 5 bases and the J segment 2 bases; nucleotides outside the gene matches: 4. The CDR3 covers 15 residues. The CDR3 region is CASSALAGGPYEQYF. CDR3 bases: TGTGCCAGCAGTGCCCTAGCGGGAGGGCCCTACGAGCAGTACTTC. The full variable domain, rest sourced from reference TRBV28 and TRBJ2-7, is DVKVTQSSRYLVKRTGEKVFLECVQDMDHENMFWYRQDPGLGLRLIYFSYDVKMKEKGDIPEGYSVSREKKERFSLILESASTNQTSMYLCASSALAGGPYEQYFGPGTRLTVT.

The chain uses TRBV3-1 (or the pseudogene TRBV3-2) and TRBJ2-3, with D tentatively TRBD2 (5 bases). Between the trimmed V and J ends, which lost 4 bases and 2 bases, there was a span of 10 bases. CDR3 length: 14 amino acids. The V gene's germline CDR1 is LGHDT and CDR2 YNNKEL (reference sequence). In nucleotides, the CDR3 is TGTGCCAGCAGCCTTAGCGCCAACACAGATACGCAGTATTTT. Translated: CASSLSANTDTQYF.

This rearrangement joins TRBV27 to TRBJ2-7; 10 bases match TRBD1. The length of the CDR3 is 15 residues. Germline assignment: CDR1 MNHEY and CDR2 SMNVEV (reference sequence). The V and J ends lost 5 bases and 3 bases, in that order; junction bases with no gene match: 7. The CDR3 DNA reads TGTGCCAGCAGTCCCAGGACAGGGGGAAACTACGAGCAGTACTTC. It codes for CASSPRTGGNYEQYF.

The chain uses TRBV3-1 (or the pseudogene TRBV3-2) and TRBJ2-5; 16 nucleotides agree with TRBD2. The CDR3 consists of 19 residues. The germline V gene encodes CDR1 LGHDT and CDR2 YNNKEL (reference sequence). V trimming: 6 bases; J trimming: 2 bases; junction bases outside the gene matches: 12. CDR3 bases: TGTGCCAGCAGACAGCCGGGACTAGCGGGAGGGTCGGCACAAGAGACCCAGTACTTC. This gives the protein CASRQPGLAGGSAQETQYF.